This T cell receptor beta chain was documented in a study of blood T cell repertoires in COVID-19. The length of the CDR3 is 14 residues. V was clipped by 6 bases and J by 3 bases; unmatched bases: 7. The germline gives CDR1 WSHSY, CDR2 SAAADI. Only one count was recorded for this clone. Libraries were prepared by immunoSEQ multiplex PCR; TCRdb keeps only in-frame clonotypes and omits some of them. Seen here are under 55,000 clones, 90% observed once, and the top ten hold under 4.5%. This TCR was recovered from a human donor in a cohort sampled during active COVID-19. The chain joins TRBV10-2 to TRBJ2-7, with 8 bases aligning to TRBD2. Sequencing was carried out using peripheral blood. The CDR3 reads CASRPGSGNYEQYV. For the CDR3, the DNA is TGCGCCAGCAGACCCGGTAGCGGGAACTACGAGCAGTACGTC.